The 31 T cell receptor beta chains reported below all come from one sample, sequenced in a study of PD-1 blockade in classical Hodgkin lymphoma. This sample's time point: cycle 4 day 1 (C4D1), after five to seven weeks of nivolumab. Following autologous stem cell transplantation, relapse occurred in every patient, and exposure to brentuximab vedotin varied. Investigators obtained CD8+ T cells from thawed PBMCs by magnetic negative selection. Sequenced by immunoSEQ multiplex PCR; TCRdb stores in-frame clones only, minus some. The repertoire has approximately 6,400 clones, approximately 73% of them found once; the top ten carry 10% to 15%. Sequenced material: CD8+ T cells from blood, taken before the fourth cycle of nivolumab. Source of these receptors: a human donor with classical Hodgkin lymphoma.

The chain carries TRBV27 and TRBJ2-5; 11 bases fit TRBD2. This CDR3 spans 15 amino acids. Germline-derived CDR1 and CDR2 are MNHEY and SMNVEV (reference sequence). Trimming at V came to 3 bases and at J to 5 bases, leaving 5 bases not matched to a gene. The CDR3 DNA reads TGTGCCAGCAGTTTTAGCGGGGGGGCCCGTGAGACCCAGTACTTC. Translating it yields CASSFSGGARETQYF.

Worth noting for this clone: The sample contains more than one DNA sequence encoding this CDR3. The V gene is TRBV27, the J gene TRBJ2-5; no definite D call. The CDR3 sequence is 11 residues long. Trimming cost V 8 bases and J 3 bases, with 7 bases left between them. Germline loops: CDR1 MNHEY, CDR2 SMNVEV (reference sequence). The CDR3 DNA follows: TGTGCCAGCGGGCTGAAAGAGACCCAGTACTTC. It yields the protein CASGLKETQYF.

CDR3 in DNA: TGTGCCAGCAGCGCCCATAGGGCCGGACTTAATGAAAAACTGTTTTTT. The encoded protein is CASSAHRAGLNEKLFF. This rearrangement joins TRBV9 to TRBJ1-4; D is undetermined. CDR3 length: 16 residues. Germline V CDR1 and CDR2: SGDLS, YYNGEE. V lost 3 bases to trimming and J lost 4 bases, with 16 bases between them.

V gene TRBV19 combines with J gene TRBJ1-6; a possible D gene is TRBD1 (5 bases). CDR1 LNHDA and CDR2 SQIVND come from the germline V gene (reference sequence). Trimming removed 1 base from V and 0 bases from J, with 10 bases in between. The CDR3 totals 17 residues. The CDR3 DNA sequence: TGTGCCAGTAGTATAGTAACGGGGGACTCCTATAATTCACCCCTCCACTTT. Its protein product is CASSIVTGDSYNSPLHF.

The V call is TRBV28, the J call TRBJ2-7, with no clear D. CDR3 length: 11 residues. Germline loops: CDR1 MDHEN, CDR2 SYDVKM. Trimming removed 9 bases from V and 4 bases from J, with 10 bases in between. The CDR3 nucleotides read TGTGCCAGACAGAGGAGTTACGAGCAGTACTTC. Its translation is CARQRSYEQYF.

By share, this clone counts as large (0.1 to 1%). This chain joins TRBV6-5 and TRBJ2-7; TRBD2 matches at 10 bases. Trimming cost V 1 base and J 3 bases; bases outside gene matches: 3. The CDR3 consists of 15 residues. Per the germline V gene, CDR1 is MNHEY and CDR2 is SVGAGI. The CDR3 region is CASSYFASGGYEQYF. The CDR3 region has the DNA TGTGCCAGCAGTTACTTCGCTAGCGGGGGCTACGAGCAGTACTTC.

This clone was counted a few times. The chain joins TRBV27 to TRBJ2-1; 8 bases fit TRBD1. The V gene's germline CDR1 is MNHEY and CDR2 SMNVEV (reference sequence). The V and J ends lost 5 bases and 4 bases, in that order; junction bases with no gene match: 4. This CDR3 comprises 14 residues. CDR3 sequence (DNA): TGTGCCAGCAGTCCCCGGGACAGGTACAATGAGCAGTTCTTC. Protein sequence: CASSPRDRYNEQFF.

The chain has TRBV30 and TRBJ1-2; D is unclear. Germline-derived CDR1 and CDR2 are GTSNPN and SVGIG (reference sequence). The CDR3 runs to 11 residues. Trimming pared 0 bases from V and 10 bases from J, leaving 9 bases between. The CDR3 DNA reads TGTGCCTGGAGTGTAGTCGCACACTACACCTTC. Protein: CAWSVVAHYTF.

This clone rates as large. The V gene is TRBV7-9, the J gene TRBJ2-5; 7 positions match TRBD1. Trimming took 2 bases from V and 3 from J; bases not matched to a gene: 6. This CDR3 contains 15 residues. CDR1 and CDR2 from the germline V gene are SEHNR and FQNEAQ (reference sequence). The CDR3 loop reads CASSLFPTGEETQYF. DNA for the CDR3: TGTGCCAGCAGCTTATTCCCCACAGGGGAAGAGACCCAGTACTTC.

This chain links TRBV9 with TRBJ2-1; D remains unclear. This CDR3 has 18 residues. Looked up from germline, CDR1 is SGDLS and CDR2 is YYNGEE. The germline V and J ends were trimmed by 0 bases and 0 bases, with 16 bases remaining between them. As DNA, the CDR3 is TGTGCCAGCAGCGTAGGAAGCATGAGCGCTTACTCCTACAATGAGCAGTTCTTC. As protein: CASSVGSMSAYSYNEQFF.

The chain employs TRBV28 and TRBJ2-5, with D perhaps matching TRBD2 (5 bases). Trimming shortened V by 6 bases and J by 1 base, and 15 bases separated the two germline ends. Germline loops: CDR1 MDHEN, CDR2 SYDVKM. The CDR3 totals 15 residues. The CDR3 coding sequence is TGTGCCAGCAGCACACCTGAGGGAGTCCAAGAGACCCAGTACTTC. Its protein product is CASSTPEGVQETQYF.

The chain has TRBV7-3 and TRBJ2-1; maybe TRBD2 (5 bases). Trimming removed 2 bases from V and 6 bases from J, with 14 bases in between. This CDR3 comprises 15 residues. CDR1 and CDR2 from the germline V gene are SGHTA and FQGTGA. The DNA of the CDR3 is TGTGCCAGCAGCTTACTGGGAGATCCACTCAATGAGCAGTTCTTC. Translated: CASSLLGDPLNEQFF. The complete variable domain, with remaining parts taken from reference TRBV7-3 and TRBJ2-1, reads GAGVSQTPSNKVTEKGKYVELRCDPISGHTALYWYRQSLGQGPEFLIYFQGTGAADDSGLPNDRFFAVRPEGSVSTLKIQRTERGDSAVYLCASSLLGDPLNEQFFGPGTRLTVL.

CDR3 nucleotides: TGCGCCAGCAGCCAAGTATCAGTTCGGAGGGACCCATCCTACGAGCAGTACTTC. Translation gives CASSQVSVRRDPSYEQYF. This rearrangement joins TRBV4-1 to TRBJ2-7; possibly TRBD2 for D (6 bases). Germline values: CDR1 MGHRA, CDR2 YSYEKL. V lost 1 base and J lost 1, with 20 bases in between. The CDR3 extends over 18 amino acids.

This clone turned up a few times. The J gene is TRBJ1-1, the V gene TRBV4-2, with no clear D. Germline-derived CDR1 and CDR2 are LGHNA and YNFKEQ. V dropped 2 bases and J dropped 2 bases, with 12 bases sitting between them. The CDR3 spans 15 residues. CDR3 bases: TGTGCCAGCAGCCAACTAGCTCGGGGAAACACTGAAGCTTTCTTT. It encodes CASSQLARGNTEAFF.

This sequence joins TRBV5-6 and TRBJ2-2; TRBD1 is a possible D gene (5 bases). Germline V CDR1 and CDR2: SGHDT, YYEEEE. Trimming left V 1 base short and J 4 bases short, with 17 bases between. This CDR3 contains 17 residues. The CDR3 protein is CASSLLFQGWGTGELFF. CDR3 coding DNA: TGTGCCAGCAGCTTGCTGTTTCAGGGTTGGGGCACCGGGGAGCTGTTTTTT.

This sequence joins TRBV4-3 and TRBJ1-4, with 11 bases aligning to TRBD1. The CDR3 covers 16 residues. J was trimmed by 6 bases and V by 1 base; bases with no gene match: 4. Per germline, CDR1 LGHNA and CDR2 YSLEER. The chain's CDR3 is CASSQVLDRGHEKLFF. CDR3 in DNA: TGCGCCAGCAGCCAAGTCCTGGACAGGGGGCATGAAAAACTGTTTTTT.

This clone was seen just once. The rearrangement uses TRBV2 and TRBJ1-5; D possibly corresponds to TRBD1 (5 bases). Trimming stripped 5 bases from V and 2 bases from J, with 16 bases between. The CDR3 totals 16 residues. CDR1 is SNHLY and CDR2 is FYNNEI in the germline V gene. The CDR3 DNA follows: TGTGCCAGCAGTCCCGGACACTACCATGGCAATCAGCCCCAGCATTTT. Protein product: CASSPGHYHGNQPQHF.

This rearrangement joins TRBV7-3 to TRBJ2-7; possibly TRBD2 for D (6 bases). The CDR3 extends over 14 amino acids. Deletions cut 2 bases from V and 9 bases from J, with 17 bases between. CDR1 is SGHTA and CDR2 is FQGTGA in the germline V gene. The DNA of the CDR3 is TGTGCCAGCAGCTTAGGGTTCGGGAGCCCGTGGCAGTACTTC. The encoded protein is CASSLGFGSPWQYF.

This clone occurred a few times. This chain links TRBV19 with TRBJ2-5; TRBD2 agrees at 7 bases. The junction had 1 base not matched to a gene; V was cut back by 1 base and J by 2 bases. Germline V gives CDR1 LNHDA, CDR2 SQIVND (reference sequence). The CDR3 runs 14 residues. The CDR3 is CASSIGGGQETQYF. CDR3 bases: TGTGCCAGTAGTATAGGGGGGGGTCAAGAGACCCAGTACTTC.

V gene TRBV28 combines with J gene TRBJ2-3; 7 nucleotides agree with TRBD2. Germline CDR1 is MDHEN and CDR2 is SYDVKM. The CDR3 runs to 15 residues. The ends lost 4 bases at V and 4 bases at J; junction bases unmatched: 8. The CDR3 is CASSSELADADTQYF. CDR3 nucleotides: TGTGCCAGCAGTTCAGAGCTAGCGGACGCAGATACGCAGTATTTT. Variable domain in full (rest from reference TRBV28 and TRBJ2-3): DVKVTQSSRYLVKRTGEKVFLECVQDMDHENMFWYRQDPGLGLRLIYFSYDVKMKEKGDIPEGYSVSREKKERFSLILESASTNQTSMYLCASSSELADADTQYFGPGTRLTVL.

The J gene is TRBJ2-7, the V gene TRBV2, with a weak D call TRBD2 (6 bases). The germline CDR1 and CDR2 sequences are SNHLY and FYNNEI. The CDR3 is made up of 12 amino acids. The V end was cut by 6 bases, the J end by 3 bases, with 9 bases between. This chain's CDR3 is CASRGGLYEQYF. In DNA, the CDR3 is TGTGCCAGCAGGGGAGGACTCTACGAGCAGTACTTC.

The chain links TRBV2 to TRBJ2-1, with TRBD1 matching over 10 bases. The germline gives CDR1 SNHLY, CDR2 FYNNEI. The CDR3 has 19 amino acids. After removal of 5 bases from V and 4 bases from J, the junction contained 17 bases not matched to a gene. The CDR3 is CASSRQGAVLASGYNEQFF. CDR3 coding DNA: TGTGCCAGCAGTAGACAGGGGGCTGTTTTGGCTAGCGGATACAATGAGCAGTTCTTC.

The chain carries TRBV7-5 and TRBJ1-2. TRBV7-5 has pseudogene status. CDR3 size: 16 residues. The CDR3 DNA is TGTGTCAGACGATACTCGACCGTCGATATATTCGGTGGCTACACCTTC. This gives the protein CVRRYSTVDIFGGYTF.

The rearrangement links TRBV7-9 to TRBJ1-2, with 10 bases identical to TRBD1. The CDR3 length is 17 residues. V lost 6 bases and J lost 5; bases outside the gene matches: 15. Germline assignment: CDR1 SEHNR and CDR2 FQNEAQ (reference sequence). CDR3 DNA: TGTGCCAGCAGGCATTGGGACAGGGGTATCGAGGAGTATGGCTACACCTTC. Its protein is CASRHWDRGIEEYGYTF. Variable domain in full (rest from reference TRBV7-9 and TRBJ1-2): DTGVSQNPRHKITKRGQNVTFRCDPISEHNRLYWYRQTLGQGPEFLTYFQNEAQLEKSRLLSDRFSAERPKGSFSTLEIQRTEQGDSAMYLCASRHWDRGIEEYGYTFGSGTRLTVV.

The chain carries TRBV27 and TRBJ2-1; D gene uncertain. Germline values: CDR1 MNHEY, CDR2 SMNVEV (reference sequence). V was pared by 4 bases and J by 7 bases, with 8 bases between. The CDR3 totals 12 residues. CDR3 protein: CASSSGVNEQFF. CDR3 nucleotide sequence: TGTGCCAGCAGTTCAGGCGTGAATGAGCAGTTCTTC.

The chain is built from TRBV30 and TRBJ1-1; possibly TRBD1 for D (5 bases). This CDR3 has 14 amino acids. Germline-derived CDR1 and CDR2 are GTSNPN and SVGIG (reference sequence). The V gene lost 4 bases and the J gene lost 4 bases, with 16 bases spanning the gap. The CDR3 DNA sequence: TGTGCCTGGACCGAACAGGTGTCAGGCACTGAAGCTTTCTTT. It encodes CAWTEQVSGTEAFF.

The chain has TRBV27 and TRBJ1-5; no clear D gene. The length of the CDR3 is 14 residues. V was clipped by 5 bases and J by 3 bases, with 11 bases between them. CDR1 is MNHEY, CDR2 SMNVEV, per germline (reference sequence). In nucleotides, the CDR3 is TGTGCCAGCAGTAATCGGACTTACAATCAGCCCCAGCATTTT. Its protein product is CASSNRTYNQPQHF.

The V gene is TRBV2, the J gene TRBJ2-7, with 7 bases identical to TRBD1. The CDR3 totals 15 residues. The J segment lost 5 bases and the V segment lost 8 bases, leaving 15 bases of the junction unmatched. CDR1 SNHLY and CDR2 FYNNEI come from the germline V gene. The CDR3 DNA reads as TGTGCCAGCGCTACCGGGACAGATAATCTCGACGAGCAGTACTTC. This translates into CASATGTDNLDEQYF.

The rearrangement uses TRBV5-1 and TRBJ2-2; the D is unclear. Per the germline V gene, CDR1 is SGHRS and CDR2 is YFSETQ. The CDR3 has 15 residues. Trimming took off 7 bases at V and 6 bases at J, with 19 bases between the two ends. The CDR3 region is CASSMTTSYPGELFF. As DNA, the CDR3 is TGCGCCAGCTCAATGACCACGAGCTACCCCGGGGAGCTGTTTTTT.

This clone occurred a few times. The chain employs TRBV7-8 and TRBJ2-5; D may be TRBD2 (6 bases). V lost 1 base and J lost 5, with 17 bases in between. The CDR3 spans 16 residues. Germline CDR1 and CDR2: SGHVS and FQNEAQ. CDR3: CASSLVPLALGETQYF. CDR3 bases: TGTGCCAGCAGCTTAGTTCCCCTAGCGTTGGGGGAGACCCAGTACTTC.

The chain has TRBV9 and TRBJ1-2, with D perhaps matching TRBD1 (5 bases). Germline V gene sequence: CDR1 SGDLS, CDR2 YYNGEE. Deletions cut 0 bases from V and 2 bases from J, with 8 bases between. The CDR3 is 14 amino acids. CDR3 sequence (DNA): TGTGCCAGCAGCGTAGAGGGGCTGAACTATGGCTACACCTTC. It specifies CASSVEGLNYGYTF.